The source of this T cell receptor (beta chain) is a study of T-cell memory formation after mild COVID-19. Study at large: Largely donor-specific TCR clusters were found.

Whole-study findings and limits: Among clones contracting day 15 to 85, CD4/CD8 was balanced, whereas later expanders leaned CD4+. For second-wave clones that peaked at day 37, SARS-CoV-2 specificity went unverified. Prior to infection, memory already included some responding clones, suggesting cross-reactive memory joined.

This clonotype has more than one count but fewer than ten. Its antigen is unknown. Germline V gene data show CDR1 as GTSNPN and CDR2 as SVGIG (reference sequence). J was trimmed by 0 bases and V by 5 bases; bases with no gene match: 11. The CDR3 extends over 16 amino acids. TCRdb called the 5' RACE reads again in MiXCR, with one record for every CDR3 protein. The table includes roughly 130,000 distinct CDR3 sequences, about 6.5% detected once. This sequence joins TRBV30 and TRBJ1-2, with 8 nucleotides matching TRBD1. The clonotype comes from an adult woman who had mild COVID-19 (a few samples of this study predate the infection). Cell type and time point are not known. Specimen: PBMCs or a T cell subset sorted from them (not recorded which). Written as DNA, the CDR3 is TGTGCCTGGGTTGACAGGGGACCGCATGCTAACTATGGCTACACCTTC. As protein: CAWVDRGPHANYGYTF.